The 8 T cell receptor beta chains in this list originate from one sample, sequenced in a study of blood T cell repertoires in COVID-19. The assay was immunoSEQ multiplex PCR, and TCRdb's table has in-frame clones only and misses some. The repertoire holds 150,000 to 250,000 clones, around 87% seen once, with more than 2% in the top ten. Sample: PBMCs or T cells enriched from blood (not recorded which). The receptors come from a woman between 25 and 40 years old who had recovered from COVID-19.

The chain carries TRBV5-8 and TRBJ1-1, with D unclear. Looked up from germline, CDR1 is SGHTS and CDR2 is YDEGEE. This CDR3 has 14 amino acids. The V gene lost 1 base and the J gene lost 1 base, with 8 bases spanning the gap. CDR3 sequence reads: CASSLLDTNTEAFF. The CDR3 nucleotides are TGTGCCAGCAGCTTGCTTGACACGAACACTGAAGCTTTCTTT.

The genes are TRBV6-4 and TRBJ1-5; the D gene is possibly TRBD1 (5 bases). This CDR3 is 13 amino acids long. Trimming shortened V by 5 bases and J by 1 base, and 6 bases separated the two germline ends. In germline, CDR1 is MRHNA, CDR2 SNTAGT. The CDR3 nucleotides are TGTGCCAGCAGTAAGGGGAGCAATCAGCCCCAGCATTTT. Translated: CASSKGSNQPQHF.

The chain links TRBV6-5 to TRBJ2-7, with 9 bases identical to TRBD1. The CDR3 runs to 14 residues. V shed 9 bases and J 3 bases; nucleotides not matched to a gene: 9. CDR1 MNHEY and CDR2 SVGAGI come from the germline V gene. The CDR3 coding sequence is TGTGCCAGTGAGTGGGGACAGGGAGGCTACGAGCAGTACTTC. Its translation is CASEWGQGGYEQYF.

The chain recombines TRBV5-8 with TRBJ2-2, with D uncertain. Germline V gene data show CDR1 as SGHTS and CDR2 as YDEGEE. Trimming removed 3 bases from V and 3 bases from J, with 15 bases in between. The CDR3 length is 16 residues. The CDR3 DNA sequence: TGTGCCAGCAGCTCCGGCTCGACTCGGGACACCGGGGAGCTGTTTTTT. This sequence encodes CASSSGSTRDTGELFF.

The gene calls are TRBV6-5 and TRBJ1-2; 9 bases align to TRBD1. The germline CDR1 and CDR2 sequences are MNHEY and SVGAGI. The CDR3 length is 14 residues. V trimming: 4 bases; J trimming: 5 bases; junction bases outside the gene matches: 5. CDR3: CASSLLGTGYGYTF. CDR3 bases: TGTGCCAGCAGTTTACTGGGGACAGGGTATGGCTACACCTTC.

V and J are TRBV27 and TRBJ2-3; 11 bases are a match to TRBD2. The ends lost 6 bases at V and 4 bases at J; junction bases unmatched: 6. CDR1 and CDR2 from the germline V gene are MNHEY and SMNVEV (reference sequence). The CDR3 consists of 15 residues. The CDR3 here is CASSAQLAGADTQYF. Written as DNA, the CDR3 is TGTGCCAGCAGCGCCCAACTAGCGGGGGCAGATACGCAGTATTTT.

This clone has more than one count but fewer than ten. The chain links TRBV7-2 to TRBJ2-2; D is possibly TRBD2 (6 bases). V gave up 4 bases and J gave up 6 bases, with 12 bases separating them. Germline loops: CDR1 SGHTA, CDR2 FQGNSA. The CDR3 sequence is 14 residues long. CDR3 protein: CASSSGLFPGELFF. The CDR3 coding sequence is TGTGCCAGCAGCTCGGGACTTTTCCCCGGGGAGCTGTTTTTT.

The CDR3 nucleotides read TGTGCTAGTGGTTTGGTATTGGGACAGGGAGGTCAGCCCCAGCATTTT. The encoded protein is CASGLVLGQGGQPQHF. The gene calls are TRBV12-5 and TRBJ1-5; 9 bases line up with TRBD1. The CDR3 runs 16 residues. Germline CDR1 is LGHNT and CDR2 is FRNRAP. Trimming removed 0 bases from V and 6 bases from J; junction bases left unmatched: 6.